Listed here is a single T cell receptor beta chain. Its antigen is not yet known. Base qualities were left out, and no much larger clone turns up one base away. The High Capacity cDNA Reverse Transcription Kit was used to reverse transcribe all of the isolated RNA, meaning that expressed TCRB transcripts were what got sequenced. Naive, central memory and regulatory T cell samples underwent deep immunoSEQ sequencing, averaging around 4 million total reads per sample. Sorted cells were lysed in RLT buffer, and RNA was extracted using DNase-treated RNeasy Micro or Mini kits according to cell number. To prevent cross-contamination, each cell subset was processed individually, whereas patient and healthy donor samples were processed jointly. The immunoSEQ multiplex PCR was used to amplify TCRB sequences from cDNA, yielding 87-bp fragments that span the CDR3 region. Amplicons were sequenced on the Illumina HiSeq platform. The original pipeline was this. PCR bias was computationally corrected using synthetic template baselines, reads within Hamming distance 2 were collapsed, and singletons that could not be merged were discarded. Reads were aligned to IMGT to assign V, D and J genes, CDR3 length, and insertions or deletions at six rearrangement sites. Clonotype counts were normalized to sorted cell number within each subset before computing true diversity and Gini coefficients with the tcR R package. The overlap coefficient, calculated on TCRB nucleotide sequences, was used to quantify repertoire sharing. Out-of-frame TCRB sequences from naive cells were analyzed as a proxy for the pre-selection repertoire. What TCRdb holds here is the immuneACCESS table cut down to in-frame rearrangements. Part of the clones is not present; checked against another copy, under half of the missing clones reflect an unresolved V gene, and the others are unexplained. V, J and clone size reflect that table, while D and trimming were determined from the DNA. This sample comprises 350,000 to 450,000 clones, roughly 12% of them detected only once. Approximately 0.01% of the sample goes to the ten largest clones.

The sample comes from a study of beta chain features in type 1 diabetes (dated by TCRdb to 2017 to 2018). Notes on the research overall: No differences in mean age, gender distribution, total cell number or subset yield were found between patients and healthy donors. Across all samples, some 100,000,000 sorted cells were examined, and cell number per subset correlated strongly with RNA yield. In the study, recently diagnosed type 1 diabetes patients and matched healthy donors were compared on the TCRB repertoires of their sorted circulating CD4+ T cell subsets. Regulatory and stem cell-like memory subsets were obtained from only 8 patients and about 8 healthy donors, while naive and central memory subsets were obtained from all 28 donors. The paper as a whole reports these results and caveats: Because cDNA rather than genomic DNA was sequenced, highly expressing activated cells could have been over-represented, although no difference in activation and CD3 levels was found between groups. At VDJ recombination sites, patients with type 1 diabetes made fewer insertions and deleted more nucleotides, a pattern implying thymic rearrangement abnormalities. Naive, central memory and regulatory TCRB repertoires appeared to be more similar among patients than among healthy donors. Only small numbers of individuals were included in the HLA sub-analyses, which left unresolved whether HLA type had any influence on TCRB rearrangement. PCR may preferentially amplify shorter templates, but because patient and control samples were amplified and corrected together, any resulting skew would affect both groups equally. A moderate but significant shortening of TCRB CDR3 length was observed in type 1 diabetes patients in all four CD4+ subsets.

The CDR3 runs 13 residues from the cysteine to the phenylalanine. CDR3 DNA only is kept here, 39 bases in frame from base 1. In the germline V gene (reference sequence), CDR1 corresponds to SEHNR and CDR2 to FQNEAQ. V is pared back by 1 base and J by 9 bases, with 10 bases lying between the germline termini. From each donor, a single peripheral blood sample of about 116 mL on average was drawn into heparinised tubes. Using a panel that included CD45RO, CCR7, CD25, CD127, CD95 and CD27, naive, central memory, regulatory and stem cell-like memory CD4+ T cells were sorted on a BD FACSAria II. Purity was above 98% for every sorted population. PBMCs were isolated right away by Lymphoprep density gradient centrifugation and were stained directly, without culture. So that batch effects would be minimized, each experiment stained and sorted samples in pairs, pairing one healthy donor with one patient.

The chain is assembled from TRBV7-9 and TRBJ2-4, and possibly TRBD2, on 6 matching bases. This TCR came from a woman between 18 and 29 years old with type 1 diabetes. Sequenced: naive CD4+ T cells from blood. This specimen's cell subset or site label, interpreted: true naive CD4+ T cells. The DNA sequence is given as TGTGCCAGCAGCTTAGGTCAGGAGGGCATTCAGTACTTC. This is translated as CASSLGQEGIQYF.